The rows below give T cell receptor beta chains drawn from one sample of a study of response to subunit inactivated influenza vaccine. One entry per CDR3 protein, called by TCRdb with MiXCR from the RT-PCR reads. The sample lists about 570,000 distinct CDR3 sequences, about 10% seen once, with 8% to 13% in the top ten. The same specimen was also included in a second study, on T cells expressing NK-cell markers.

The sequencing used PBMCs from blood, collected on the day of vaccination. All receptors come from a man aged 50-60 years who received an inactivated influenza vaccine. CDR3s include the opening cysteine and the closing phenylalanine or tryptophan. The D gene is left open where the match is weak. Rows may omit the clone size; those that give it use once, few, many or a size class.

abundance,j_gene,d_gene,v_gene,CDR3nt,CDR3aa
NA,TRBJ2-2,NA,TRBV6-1,TGTGCCAGCATCGGACAGGGAGGGTTTGGTTCCGGGGAGCTGTTTTTT,CASIGQGGFGSGELFF
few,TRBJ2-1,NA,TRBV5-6,TGTGCCAGCAGCTTGTCTCTGATCGGGGATGAGCAGTTCTTC,CASSLSLIGDEQFF
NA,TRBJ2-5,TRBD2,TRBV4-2,TGTGCCAGCAGCCAAGGTGCTAGCGGGGGGAATTTTGGAGAGACCCAGTACTTC,CASSQGASGGNFGETQYF
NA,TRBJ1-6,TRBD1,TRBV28,TGTGCCAGCAGTTCAGGGACAGCCCCCCTCCACTTT,CASSSGTAPLHF
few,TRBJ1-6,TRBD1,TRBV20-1,TGCAGTGCTAGAGACATGGACAGGGGAGTCTCACCCCTCCACTTT,CSARDMDRGVSPLHF
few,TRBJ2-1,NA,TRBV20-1,TGCAGTGCGCGGACAAACAATGAGCAGTTCTTC,CSARTNNEQFF
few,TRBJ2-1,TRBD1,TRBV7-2,TGTGCCAGCAGCCTAGACAGGGGTCCCGCCAGGAGTGAGCAGTTCTTC,CASSLDRGPARSEQFF
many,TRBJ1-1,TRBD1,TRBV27,TGTGCCAGCAGTCCCTGGACAGGGAGGAACACTGAAGCTTTCTTT,CASSPWTGRNTEAFF
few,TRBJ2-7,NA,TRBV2,TGTGCCAGCAATACTCCGGGACCTTTCTACGAGCAGTACTTC,CASNTPGPFYEQYF
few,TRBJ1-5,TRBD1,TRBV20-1,TGCAGTGCTGGCTCGGGACAGGGTTTCAATCAGCCCCAGCATTTT,CSAGSGQGFNQPQHF
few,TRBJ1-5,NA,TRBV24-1,TGTGCCACCAGTCCTGGACAGCTAACCAATCAGCCCCAGCATTTT,CATSPGQLTNQPQHF
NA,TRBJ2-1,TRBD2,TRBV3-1,TGTGCCAGCAGCCAACTTAGCGGGAGGGCCTCCTACAATGAGCAGTTCTTC,CASSQLSGRASYNEQFF
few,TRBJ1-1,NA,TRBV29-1,TGCAGCGTTGAGGCGTTAGATTTAAAAAAGTCAGCTTTCTTT,CSVEALDLKKSAFF
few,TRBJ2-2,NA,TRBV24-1,TGTGCCACCAGTGATTGGGCTGACACCGGGGAGCTGTTTTTT,CATSDWADTGELFF
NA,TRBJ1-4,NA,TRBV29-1,TGCAGCGGAAGTCAGGGGTCGGGAGAAAAACTGTTTTTT,CSGSQGSGEKLFF
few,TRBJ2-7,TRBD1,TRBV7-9,TGTGCCAGCAGCAAACGACAGGGTGCCGAGCAGTACTTC,CASSKRQGAEQYF
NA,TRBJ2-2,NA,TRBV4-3,TGCGCCAGCAGCCAAGAGGGGGTCTACACCGGGGAGCTGTTTTTT,CASSQEGVYTGELFF
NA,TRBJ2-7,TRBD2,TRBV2,TGTGCCAGCAGGCGCCCGGGACTAGGACGATACGAGCAGTACTTC,CASRRPGLGRYEQYF
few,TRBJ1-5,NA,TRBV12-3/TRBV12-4,TGTGCCAGCAGTACATACAGGGATCAGCCCCAGCATTTT,CASSTYRDQPQHF